This TCR beta chain was documented in a study of metastatic and nonmetastatic thyroid tumors. The overall study: Peripheral blood and tumor or nodule samples from malignant and benign thyroid patients were compared. General study findings and limits: Compared with benign nodules, malignant thyroid tumors were reported to have significantly higher TCR beta diversity in both blood and tumor.

No patient had received any treatment before thyroid surgery. TCRdb re-called clones from the PCR reads using MiXCR. The table has around 24,000 clones, approximately 13% seen once. The CDR3 consists of 17 residues. The V gene's germline CDR1 is SGHAT and CDR2 FQNNGV. With regard to this clone: The target antigen is unknown. One junction end does not reproduce the germline sequence, and a read error may be involved.

The receptor's source is a female donor with papillary thyroid cancer or a benign thyroid nodule (not recorded which). Some clones in this sample may be carry-over from other donors' samples. What was sequenced was blood. The gene calls are TRBV11-2 and TRBJ2-1, with D perhaps assigned TRBD1 or TRBD2 (5 bases each). The CDR3 DNA reads as TGTGCCAGTAGCTTCGGGTGGGGACGGTGGGGAAGCTATGAGCAGTTCTTC. Amino acids: CASSFGWGRWGSYEQFF.